This T cell receptor beta chain was sequenced during a study of blood T cell repertoires in COVID-19. This CDR3 is built from 12 residues. From germline, CDR1 is SNHLY and CDR2 FYNNEI. TCRdb's table, derived via immunoSEQ multiplex PCR, lists solely in-frame clones and lacks some. The sample consists of over 150,000 clones, approximately 85% of them appearing once. About this clone: Sequence at one end of the junction differs from germline and may be a read error.

Sequences were obtained from PBMCs or T cells enriched from blood (not recorded which). The clonotype was recovered from a man aged 40-55 years who had recovered from COVID-19. This sequence joins TRBV2 and TRBJ1-2; 7 bases fit TRBD1. For the CDR3, the DNA is TGTGCCGGCAGACAGGGCGTGAATGGCTACACCTTC. Its translation is CAGRQGVNGYTF.